This T cell receptor (beta chain) is from a study of cytomegalovirus exposure and HLA in healthy donors. Study summary: The approximately 120 validation repertoires were reported in a later analysis to have been generated on the same platform as the roughly 670 first-cohort repertoires.

Separation from the roughly 600-subject first cohort characterized the roughly 120-subject validation cohort, to which the donors belonged. Germline values: CDR1 SGHKS, CDR2 YYEKEE (reference sequence). The CDR3 covers 17 residues. V dropped 1 base and J dropped 5 bases, with 21 bases sitting between them. Only in-frame clones appear in the TCRdb table, and some are missing; sequencing was by immunoSEQ multiplex PCR. Of 150,000 to 200,000 clones listed, around 86% are singletons. This TCR was sampled from a man aged 25-45 years in good health and CMV-seropositive. The chain recombines TRBV5-5 with TRBJ1-1; TRBD1 is a possible D gene (5 bases). Sequences were obtained from PBMCs. The CDR3 sequence is CASSLRQFGTPGTEAFF. The CDR3 DNA is TGTGCCAGCAGCTTGCGGCAATTCGGAACCCCAGGGACTGAAGCTTTCTTT.